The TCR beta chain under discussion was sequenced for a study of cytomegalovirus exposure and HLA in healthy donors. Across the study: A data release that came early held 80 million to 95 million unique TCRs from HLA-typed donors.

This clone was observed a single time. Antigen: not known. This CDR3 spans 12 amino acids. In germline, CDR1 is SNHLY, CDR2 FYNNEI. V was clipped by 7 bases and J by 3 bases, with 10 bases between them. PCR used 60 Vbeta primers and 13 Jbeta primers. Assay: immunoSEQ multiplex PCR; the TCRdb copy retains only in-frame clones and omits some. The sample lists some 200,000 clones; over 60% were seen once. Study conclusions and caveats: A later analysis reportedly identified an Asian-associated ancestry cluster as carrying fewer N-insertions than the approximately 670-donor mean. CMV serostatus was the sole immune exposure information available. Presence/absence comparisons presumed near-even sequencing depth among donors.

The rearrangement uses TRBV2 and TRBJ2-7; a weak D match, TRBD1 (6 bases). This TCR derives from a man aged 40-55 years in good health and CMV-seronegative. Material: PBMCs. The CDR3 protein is CASINRDYEQYF. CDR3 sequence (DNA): TGTGCCAGCATTAACAGGGACTACGAGCAGTACTTC.